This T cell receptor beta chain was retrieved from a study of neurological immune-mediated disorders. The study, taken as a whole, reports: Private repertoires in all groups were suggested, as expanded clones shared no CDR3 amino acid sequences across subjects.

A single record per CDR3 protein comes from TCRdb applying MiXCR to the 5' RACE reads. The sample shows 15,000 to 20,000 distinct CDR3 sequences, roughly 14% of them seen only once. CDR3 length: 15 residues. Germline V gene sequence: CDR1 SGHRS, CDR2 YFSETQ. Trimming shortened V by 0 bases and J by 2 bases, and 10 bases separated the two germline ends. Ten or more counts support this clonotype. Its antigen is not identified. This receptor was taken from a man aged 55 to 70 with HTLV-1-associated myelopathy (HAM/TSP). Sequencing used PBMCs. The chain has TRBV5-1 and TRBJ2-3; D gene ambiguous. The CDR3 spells CASSLGLGPTDTQYF. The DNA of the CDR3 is TGCGCCAGCAGCTTGGGTCTAGGGCCCACAGATACGCAGTATTTT.